Each of the 29 T cell receptor beta chains below was sequenced from the same sample in a study of identical twins. From the 5' RACE reads, TCRdb called clonotypes with MiXCR, one entry per CDR3 protein. Among some 570,000 distinct CDR3 sequences listed, approximately 20% were seen once. The sample was also linked to a second study, of yellow fever vaccine responses in identical twins.

Sequencing used CD4+ T cells sorted from blood. These TCRs come from a woman aged 18-29 years in good health.

This clonotype was seen only a few times. The chain has TRBV24-1 and TRBJ2-1; TRBD2 might be the D (6 bases). CDR3 length equals 15 residues. V was cut by 7 bases and J by 0 bases, with 12 bases left in between. CDR1 and CDR2 from the germline V gene are KGHDR and SFDVKD. CDR3 sequence reads: CATSLAGSSYNEQFF. CDR3 sequence (DNA): TGTGCCACCAGCCTCGCCGGGAGCTCCTACAATGAGCAGTTCTTC.

This clonotype occurred a few times. The gene calls are TRBV28 and TRBJ2-7, with a weak D call TRBD2 (5 bases). This CDR3 comprises 11 residues. Looked up from germline, CDR1 is MDHEN and CDR2 is SYDVKM. Trimming shortened V by 8 bases and J by 3 bases, and 8 bases separated the two germline ends. The CDR3 reads CASHEGYEQYF. The CDR3, as DNA: TGTGCCAGCCATGAGGGCTACGAGCAGTACTTC.

The chain links TRBV2 to TRBJ2-1; 9 positions match TRBD2. The germline gives CDR1 SNHLY, CDR2 FYNNEI. V trimming: 7 bases; J trimming: 1 base; junction bases outside the gene matches: 8. The CDR3 consists of 16 residues. CDR3 sequence: CASTKTSGSSYNEQFF. The CDR3 DNA reads TGTGCCAGCACGAAGACTAGCGGTTCTTCCTACAATGAGCAGTTCTTC.

V is TRBV28 and J is TRBJ2-1, with no clear D. V lost 5 bases and J 4 bases, leaving 6 bases between the germline ends. Germline V gene lookup returns CDR1 MDHEN and CDR2 SYDVKM. CDR3 size: 12 residues. CDR3 in DNA: TGTGCCAGCAGTCCCTTATACAATGAGCAGTTCTTC. The encoded protein is CASSPLYNEQFF.

This clonotype turned up a few times. V and J are TRBV7-9 and TRBJ1-4; 7 nucleotides align to TRBD1. Germline V gene sequence: CDR1 SEHNR, CDR2 FQNEAQ (reference sequence). This CDR3 region has 13 residues. With V trimmed by 5 bases and J by 8 bases, 5 bases remained unmatched. CDR3 in amino acids: CASSAAGQEKLFF. DNA for the CDR3: TGTGCCAGCAGCGCAGCGGGACAGGAAAAACTGTTTTTT.

The genes are TRBV18 and TRBJ1-1, with D tentatively TRBD1 (6 bases). Trimming pared 2 bases from V and 4 bases from J, leaving 14 bases between. There are 15 residues in the CDR3. Germline V gene data show CDR1 as KGHSH and CDR2 as LQKENI. The CDR3 region is CASSPTGGQGTEAFF. Here the CDR3 DNA reads TGTGCCAGCTCACCAACGGGGGGGCAGGGCACTGAAGCTTTCTTT.

In its sample, this clonotype was seen a few times. The chain has TRBV5-1 and TRBJ1-4; tentatively, D is TRBD1 (5 bases). The V gene's germline CDR1 is SGHRS and CDR2 YFSETQ. The V end lost 3 bases, the J end lost 7 bases, and 7 bases lay between the germline ends. CDR3 size: 12 residues. The CDR3 DNA sequence: TGCGCCAGCAGCTCGGGGGGTGAAAAACTGTTTTTT. Translating it yields CASSSGGEKLFF.

Only a few counts were recorded for this clonotype. This chain joins TRBV18 and TRBJ2-3; unclear D gene. CDR1 is KGHSH and CDR2 is LQKENI in the germline V gene. This CDR3 is 16 amino acids long. V gave up 3 bases and J gave up 0 bases, with 13 bases separating them. CDR3 loop: CASSPKGPTSTDTQYF. DNA for the CDR3: TGTGCCAGCTCACCTAAGGGTCCGACTAGCACAGATACGCAGTATTTT.

The chain carries TRBV19 and TRBJ2-5; 7 bases line up with TRBD2. The CDR3 sequence is 16 residues long. Losses at the gene ends were 6 bases for V and 2 bases for J; bases not matched to a gene: 12. In germline, CDR1 is LNHDA, CDR2 SQIVND (reference sequence). The CDR3 nucleotides read TGTGCCAGTAGCCCCATTGGGCTAGCGGCGCAAGAGACCCAGTACTTC. Its protein product is CASSPIGLAAQETQYF.

This clonotype was seen a few times. The gene calls are TRBV12-3 or TRBV12-4 and TRBJ1-5; no clear D. The CDR3 is 14 residues long. V lost 3 bases and J 0 bases, leaving 6 bases between the germline ends. The CDR3 nucleotides read TGTGCCAGCAGTTTGTTATATAGCAATCAGCCCCAGCATTTT. This encodes CASSLLYSNQPQHF.

Here the CDR3 reads CAISETSGSTGELFF. CDR3 coding DNA: TGTGCCATCAGTGAGACTAGCGGGAGTACCGGGGAGCTGTTTTTT. V is TRBV10-3 and J is TRBJ2-2; 11 nucleotides match TRBD2. Germline V gene data show CDR1 as ENHRY and CDR2 as SYGVKD. The CDR3 loop spans 15 amino acids. V trimming: 2 bases; J trimming: 5 bases; junction bases outside the gene matches: 1.

This clonotype was seen only a few times. The rearrangement links TRBV7-2 to TRBJ2-1; D might be TRBD2 (6 bases). The CDR3 has 15 residues. V was pared by 5 bases and J by 0 bases, with 11 bases between. The germline gives CDR1 SGHTA, CDR2 FQGNSA. Written as DNA, the CDR3 is TGTGCCAGCAGCCACGGGAGCCCCTCCTACAATGAGCAGTTCTTC. Translation: CASSHGSPSYNEQFF.

The genes are TRBV7-9 and TRBJ2-5; D uncertain. The CDR3 sequence is 13 residues long. The V gene's germline CDR1 is SEHNR and CDR2 FQNEAQ (reference sequence). V was trimmed by 1 base and J by 5 bases, leaving 8 bases between them. CDR3 sequence: CASSLDSAETQYF. In DNA, the CDR3 is TGTGCCAGCAGCTTAGATTCGGCGGAGACCCAGTACTTC.

The rearrangement links TRBV27 to TRBJ2-2, with a possible D match to TRBD1 (6 bases). The germline V gene has CDR1 MNHEY and CDR2 SMNVEV (reference sequence). V was clipped by 0 bases and J by 1 base, with 9 bases between them. The CDR3 sequence is 16 residues long. In nucleotides, the CDR3 is TGTGCCAGCAGTTTATCGGCAGGGGTGAACACCGGGGAGCTGTTTTTT. It codes for CASSLSAGVNTGELFF.

This clonotype has a handful of counts. The chain has TRBV11-2 and TRBJ2-1, with 9 nucleotides matching TRBD2. Germline loops: CDR1 SGHAT, CDR2 FQNNGV. The ends lost 1 base at V and 9 bases at J; junction bases unmatched: 10. There are 16 residues in the CDR3. The chain's CDR3 is CASSLASGTSLVEQFF. The CDR3 DNA reads as TGTGCCAGCAGCTTAGCCTCCGGGACTAGCTTGGTTGAGCAGTTCTTC.

J is TRBJ1-5 and V is TRBV23-1; the D gene is possibly TRBD1 (5 bases). TRBV23-1 is identified as an open reading frame with a role that is uncertain. The V gene lost 0 bases and the J gene lost 6 bases, with 21 bases spanning the gap. This CDR3 has 18 amino acids. CDR3 residues: CASSQSSGYTTAGQPQHF. CDR3 DNA: TGCGCCAGCAGTCAATCGTCAGGGTATACCACGGCTGGTCAGCCCCAGCATTTT.

This clonotype was found many times. CDR3 residues: CASRSTKSRDRGGRDYNEQFF. CDR3 bases: TGTGCCAGCAGAAGCACAAAGTCCCGGGACAGGGGGGGACGGGATTACAATGAGCAGTTCTTC. The rearrangement uses TRBV3-1 and TRBJ2-1; 11 bases map to TRBD1. CDR3 length equals 21 residues. CDR1 and CDR2 from the germline V gene are LGHDT and YNNKEL (reference sequence). The V gene end was trimmed by 6 bases and the J gene end by 4 bases; junction bases not matched to a gene: 23.

This clonotype was recorded a few times. One end of the junction is discordant with germline, which a read error may explain. The rearrangement joins TRBV7-9 to TRBJ2-3; 10 bases fit TRBD2. Germline V gives CDR1 SEHNR, CDR2 FQNEAQ (reference sequence). The length of the CDR3 is 16 residues. CDR3 nucleotide sequence: TGTGCCAGCAGCCTAGCGGGGGCGACTAGCACAGATACGCAGTATTTT. Encoded protein: CASSLAGATSTDTQYF.

This clonotype was found a few times. This chain links TRBV28 with TRBJ1-3; no clear D. Trimming took off 10 bases at V and 2 bases at J, with 12 bases between the two ends. Germline values: CDR1 MDHEN, CDR2 SYDVKM. The CDR3 is made up of 13 amino acids. The CDR3 spells CATCLGAGNTIYF. The CDR3 DNA reads as TGTGCCACCTGTCTAGGCGCTGGAAACACCATATATTTT.

This clonotype was picked up a small number of times. The chain carries TRBV27 and TRBJ2-7, with 7 nucleotides matching TRBD2. Germline V gene sequence: CDR1 MNHEY, CDR2 SMNVEV (reference sequence). Trimming removed 1 base from V and 3 bases from J; junction bases left unmatched: 12. The CDR3 has 17 amino acids. This chain's CDR3 is CASSLYSSVASGYEQYF. DNA of the CDR3: TGTGCCAGCAGTTTATACAGTTCCGTGGCTAGCGGCTACGAGCAGTACTTC.

This clonotype was picked up a small number of times. The J gene is TRBJ2-1, the V gene TRBV7-8, with D perhaps TRBD1 (5 bases). There are 13 residues in the CDR3. With 6 bases removed from V and 4 bases from J, the gap between germline ends came to 10 bases. Germline CDR1 SGHVS, CDR2 FQNEAQ. This chain's CDR3 is CASRQGPYNEQFF. The DNA for the CDR3 is TGTGCCAGCAGGCAGGGCCCGTACAATGAGCAGTTCTTC.

The V gene is TRBV18, the J gene TRBJ2-7; D uncertain. CDR3 length equals 12 residues. Trimming removed 5 bases from V and 6 bases from J, with 11 bases in between. Germline V gene sequence: CDR1 KGHSH, CDR2 LQKENI. This chain's CDR3 is CASSSVNVEQYF. Here the CDR3 DNA reads TGTGCCAGCTCATCAGTCAATGTCGAGCAGTACTTC.

The genes are TRBV7-9 and TRBJ2-2; 8 positions agree with TRBD2. CDR3 size: 17 residues. Trimming took 5 bases from V and 5 from J; bases not matched to a gene: 13. The germline CDR1 and CDR2 sequences are SEHNR and FQNEAQ (reference sequence). The CDR3 nucleotides read TGTGCCAGCAGCACCCTTCGCGGGGGGCCGCGAACCGGGGAGCTGTTTTTT. Translating gives CASSTLRGGPRTGELFF. Full variable domain (rest looked up from reference TRBV7-9 and TRBJ2-2): DTGVSQNPRHKITKRGQNVTFRCDPISEHNRLYWYRQTLGQGPEFLTYFQNEAQLEKSRLLSDRFSAERPKGSFSTLEIQRTEQGDSAMYLCASSTLRGGPRTGELFFGEGSRLTVL.

The rearrangement uses TRBV10-3 and TRBJ2-7; the D is unclear. V lost 6 bases and J lost 1, with 10 bases in between. The CDR3 has 13 amino acids. Germline CDR1 and CDR2: ENHRY and SYGVKD. The CDR3 DNA reads as TGTGCCATCAGGACTCCTTCATCCTACGAGCAGTACTTC. Translated: CAIRTPSSYEQYF.

The rearrangement uses TRBV24-1 and TRBJ2-3; TRBD1 matches at 8 bases. CDR1 and CDR2 from the germline V gene are KGHDR and SFDVKD. The V gene end was trimmed by 4 bases and the J gene end by 1 base; junction bases not matched to a gene: 6. The length of the CDR3 is 16 residues. The CDR3 nucleotides are TGTGCCACCAGTGACCCCGCGACAGGGGGCACAGATACGCAGTATTTT. Protein product: CATSDPATGGTDTQYF.

This clonotype was counted many times. The chain combines TRBV12-3 or TRBV12-4 with TRBJ2-1, with 7 positions matching TRBD1. V shed 6 bases and J 9 bases; nucleotides not matched to a gene: 5. This CDR3 contains 12 residues. DNA for the CDR3: TGTGCCAGCAGACGACAGGGCGGTGAGCAGTTCTTC. Residues: CASRRQGGEQFF.

Only a few counts were recorded for this clonotype. V usage is TRBV20-1 and J usage is TRBJ2-1; TRBD1 might be the D (6 bases). The CDR3 contains 10 residues. Per germline, CDR1 DFQATT and CDR2 SNEGSKA (reference sequence). The CDR3 region has the DNA TGCAGCGCACAGGGCTATGAGCAGTTCTTC. Protein: CSAQGYEQFF.

V and J are TRBV2 and TRBJ2-1; possibly TRBD1 for D (6 bases). Germline V CDR1 and CDR2: SNHLY, FYNNEI. The CDR3 runs 15 residues. V lost 5 bases and J lost 4, with 15 bases in between. The CDR3 loop reads CASSSTDSMYNEQFF. The CDR3 nucleotides read TGTGCCAGCAGTTCAACGGACAGTATGTACAATGAGCAGTTCTTC.

This clonotype has a handful of counts. This sequence joins TRBV20-1 and TRBJ2-3; TRBD1 agrees at 7 bases. Germline loops: CDR1 DFQATT, CDR2 SNEGSKA (reference sequence). This CDR3 contains 13 residues. With V trimmed by 2 bases and J by 7 bases, 6 bases remained unmatched. Here the CDR3 DNA reads TGCAGTGCTAGATGGGACAGTAGCAATACGCAGTATTTT. It is translated as CSARWDSSNTQYF.